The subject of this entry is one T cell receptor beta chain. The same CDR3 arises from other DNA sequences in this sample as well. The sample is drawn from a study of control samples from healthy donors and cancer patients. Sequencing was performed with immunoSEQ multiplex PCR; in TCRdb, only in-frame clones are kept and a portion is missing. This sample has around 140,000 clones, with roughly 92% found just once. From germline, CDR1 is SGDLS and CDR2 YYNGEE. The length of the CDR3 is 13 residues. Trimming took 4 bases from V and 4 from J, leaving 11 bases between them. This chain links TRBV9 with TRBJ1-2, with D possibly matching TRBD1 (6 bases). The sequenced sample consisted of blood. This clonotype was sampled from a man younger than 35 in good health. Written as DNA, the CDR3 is TGTGCCAGCAGCCCCAGGGGATCCTATGGCTACACCTTC. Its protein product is CASSPRGSYGYTF.